The 11 T cell receptor beta chains below were found in one sample sequenced in a study of blood T cells in healthy people across ages. Then a second PCR, running about 7 to 11 cycles, was carried out with a sample-barcoded 5' primer and a J-beta primer mix. TCRdb ran MiXCR on the 5' RACE reads and lists one entry per CDR3 protein. The sample yields over 600,000 distinct CDR3 sequences, around 50% seen once. The sample comprised blood. The receptors come from a man older than 75 in good health.

This clonotype occurred a few times. This chain connects TRBV12-3 or TRBV12-4 to TRBJ2-6, with D uncertain. The ends were cut back, 7 bases at V and 2 bases at J, with 6 bases in the middle. The CDR3 runs 13 residues. The CDR3 loop is CASTRTGANVLTF. CDR3 DNA: TGTGCCAGCACGCGAACTGGGGCCAACGTCCTGACTTTC.

This clonotype was detected only a few times. The CDR3 bases are TGTGCCAGCAGCCCGAGGACTAGCGGGAGAGGAGCGTACTTC. This codes for CASSPRTSGRGAYF. This chain links TRBV3-1 with TRBJ2-4, with 13 bases that match TRBD2. The CDR3 sequence is 14 residues long. CDR1 and CDR2 from the germline V gene are LGHDT and YNNKEL (reference sequence). Unmatched junction bases numbered 9, after V lost 4 bases and J lost 15 bases.

This chain joins TRBV7-2 and TRBJ2-3; the match to TRBD2 covers 11 bases. This CDR3 has 16 residues. Trimming removed 7 bases from V and 2 bases from J; junction bases left unmatched: 8. The germline gives CDR1 SGHTA, CDR2 FQGNSA. CDR3 bases: TGTGCCAGCATCGACGGGACTAGCGGATACACAGATACGCAGTATTTT. Encoded protein: CASIDGTSGYTDTQYF.

CDR3: CASSQDIAGGLGVDNEQFF. CDR3 bases: TGCGCCAGCAGCCAAGATATAGCGGGGGGACTCGGGGTCGACAATGAGCAGTTCTTC. J is TRBJ2-1 and V is TRBV4-3, with TRBD2 matching over 10 bases. The CDR3 is 19 amino acids. Germline V gene data show CDR1 as LGHNA and CDR2 as YSLEER. Trimming cost V 0 bases and J 5 bases; bases outside gene matches: 13.

This clonotype turned up a few times. The rearrangement uses TRBV7-8 and TRBJ2-1, with 8 nucleotides matching TRBD1. J gave up 5 bases and V 6 bases, and 9 bases lay outside the gene matches. The CDR3 loop spans 15 amino acids. Per the germline V gene, CDR1 is SGHVS and CDR2 is FQNEAQ. CDR3 sequence (DNA): TGTGCCAGCAGAATAGCAGGGGGCCGGCACAATGAGCAGTTCTTC. This sequence encodes CASRIAGGRHNEQFF.

There are a few counts of this clonotype. The V gene is TRBV20-1, the J gene TRBJ1-1; the D gene is possibly TRBD1 (6 bases). The CDR3 runs 15 residues. V lost 6 bases and J 4 bases, leaving 21 bases between the germline ends. Germline assignment: CDR1 DFQATT and CDR2 SNEGSKA (reference sequence). This CDR3 is CSAQFKQGFGTEAFF. The CDR3 region has the DNA TGCAGTGCCCAATTCAAACAGGGATTTGGCACTGAAGCTTTCTTT.

This chain links TRBV7-9 with TRBJ2-5, with a weak D call TRBD1 (6 bases). V was trimmed by 5 bases and J by 11 bases, leaving 12 bases between them. CDR3 size: 11 residues. Germline CDR1 reads SEHNR; CDR2 reads FQNEAQ (reference sequence). Here the CDR3 reads CASSPDRKQYF. The CDR3 region has the DNA TGTGCCAGCAGCCCCGACAGGAAGCAGTACTTC.

The J gene is TRBJ2-1, the V gene TRBV5-6; D remains unclear. CDR3 size: 15 residues. Germline V gene lookup returns CDR1 SGHDT and CDR2 YYEEEE. Trimming pared 2 bases from V and 3 bases from J, leaving 12 bases between. For the CDR3, the DNA is TGTGCCAGCAGCTTTGCTAACTACGGCTACAATGAGCAGTTCTTC. Translation: CASSFANYGYNEQFF.

V is TRBV25-1 and J is TRBJ2-3, with TRBD2 matching 9 bases. The length of the CDR3 is 16 residues. Trimming cost V 3 bases and J 5 bases; bases outside gene matches: 9. In germline, CDR1 is MGHDK, CDR2 SYGVNS. This CDR3 reads CASSDRAGGPVDTQYF. CDR3 DNA sequence: TGTGCCAGCAGTGATCGGGCGGGAGGGCCGGTAGATACGCAGTATTTT.

This clonotype was counted between two and nine times. V usage is TRBV2 and J usage is TRBJ2-5; D is possibly TRBD2 (6 bases). The V end lost 9 bases, the J end lost 0 bases, and 11 bases lay between the germline ends. The CDR3 covers 13 residues. Germline CDR1 and CDR2: SNHLY and FYNNEI. CDR3 in DNA: TGTGCCAGTAAGCGGGCCTACCAAGAGACCCAGTACTTC. The encoded protein is CASKRAYQETQYF.

The chain has TRBV27 and TRBJ2-7; no reliable D call. The V end lost 2 bases, the J end lost 1 base, and 9 bases lay between the germline ends. Germline-derived CDR1 and CDR2 are MNHEY and SMNVEV (reference sequence). This CDR3 comprises 14 residues. CDR3 amino acids: CASSLRDASYEQYF. The CDR3 region has the DNA TGTGCCAGCAGTTTAAGGGATGCATCCTACGAGCAGTACTTC.